The 9 T cell receptor beta chains below all came from one sample that was sequenced in a study of blood T cell repertoires in COVID-19. This table comes from immunoSEQ multiplex PCR, and its TCRdb copy is limited to in-frame clones, with some not included. Seen here are some 390,000 clones, approximately 91% observed once, and the top ten hold about 1.6%. The sample was peripheral blood. Every receptor here comes from a woman aged 40 to 55 with COVID-19, enrolled during active disease.

As to this clone: The sample has other DNA sequences that encode this CDR3 too. This rearrangement joins TRBV28 to TRBJ2-3; no clear D. This CDR3 has 12 residues. Germline values: CDR1 MDHEN, CDR2 SYDVKM. V dropped 1 base and J dropped 5 bases, with 4 bases sitting between them. CDR3: CASSLSGDTQYF. As DNA, the CDR3 is TGTGCCAGCAGTTTATCGGGAGATACGCAGTATTTT. Supplemented by reference TRBV28 and TRBJ2-3, the full variable domain reads DVKVTQSSRYLVKRTGEKVFLECVQDMDHENMFWYRQDPGLGLRLIYFSYDVKMKEKGDIPEGYSVSREKKERFSLILESASTNQTSMYLCASSLSGDTQYFGPGTRLTVL.

The chain employs TRBV5-5 and TRBJ1-1; no clear D gene. This CDR3 has 13 amino acids. Trimming took off 0 bases at V and 6 bases at J, with 9 bases between the two ends. The germline V gene encodes CDR1 SGHKS and CDR2 YYEKEE (reference sequence). As DNA, the CDR3 is TGTGCCAGCAGCTTGGCCATCTACCCTGAAGCTTTCTTT. It yields the protein CASSLAIYPEAFF.

The rearrangement uses TRBV6-6 and TRBJ1-6, with a tentative D call TRBD1 (6 bases). Germline lookup yields CDR1 MNHNY and CDR2 SVGAGI (reference sequence). Trimming cost V 7 bases and J 7 bases, with 11 bases left between them. This CDR3 has 13 amino acids. The DNA for the CDR3 is TGTGCCAGCACGTGGGACACCAATTCACCCCTCCACTTT. It yields the protein CASTWDTNSPLHF.

The chain employs TRBV16 and TRBJ1-5; D remains ambiguous. This CDR3 region has 13 residues. Deletions cut 2 bases from V and 5 bases from J, with 7 bases between. Germline V gene lookup returns CDR1 KGHSY and CDR2 FQNENV. The CDR3 sequence: CASSQNGDQPQHF. DNA of the CDR3: TGTGCCAGCAGCCAAAACGGGGATCAGCCCCAGCATTTT.

The rearrangement joins TRBV6-5 to TRBJ1-1; possibly TRBD1 for D (5 bases). V was cut by 10 bases and J by 4 bases, with 10 bases left in between. CDR3 length equals 11 residues. CDR1 is MNHEY and CDR2 is SVGAGI in the germline V gene. CDR3 nucleotide sequence: TGTGCCACCTTCAGGGTCACTGAAGCTTTCTTT. This encodes CATFRVTEAFF.

V is TRBV24-1 and J is TRBJ2-1, with 11 bases matching TRBD2. V shed 9 bases and J 6 bases; nucleotides not matched to a gene: 9. There are 15 residues in the CDR3. Germline values: CDR1 KGHDR, CDR2 SFDVKD. In DNA form, the CDR3 reads TGTGCCACCCTGAAGACAGGACTAGCGGGCAATGAGCAGTTCTTC. Its translation is CATLKTGLAGNEQFF.

This sequence joins TRBV19 and TRBJ2-3; tentatively, D is TRBD2 (6 bases). The V and J ends lost 4 bases and 5 bases respectively, with 13 bases between them. The V gene's germline CDR1 is LNHDA and CDR2 SQIVND (reference sequence). The CDR3 spans 14 residues. Here the CDR3 reads CASSRTSGGDTQYF. The CDR3 DNA reads TGTGCCAGTAGTAGGACCTCCGGGGGAGATACGCAGTATTTT.

The V call is TRBV5-4, the J call TRBJ2-5; D is perhaps TRBD2 (7 bases). Germline V gene data show CDR1 as SGHNT and CDR2 as YYREEE (reference sequence). Trimming removed 2 bases from V and 2 bases from J, with 22 bases in between. This CDR3 region has 18 residues. In nucleotides, the CDR3 is TGTGCCAGCAGCTTAGGCCCGATGGGGGGGGGCCTTCAAGAGACCCAGTACTTC. Amino acid sequence: CASSLGPMGGGLQETQYF.

This clone was counted once. V is TRBV12-3 or TRBV12-4 and J is TRBJ1-5; unclear D gene. The ends were cut back, 5 bases at V and 7 bases at J, with 12 bases in the middle. This CDR3 is built from 13 residues. Here the CDR3 reads CASSPAPGQPQHF. The CDR3 DNA follows: TGTGCCAGCAGTCCAGCGCCGGGGCAGCCCCAGCATTTT.